These 13 T cell receptor beta chains were all obtained from the same sample, sequenced in a study of prognosis after radiotherapy for stage I lung cancer. TCR beta CDR3 was amplified from genomic DNA by two-round multiplex PCR. First-round PCR, the initial amplification, used primers specific to each TRBV and TRBJ gene. One entry per CDR3 protein, called by TCRdb with MiXCR from the multiplex PCR reads. The sample consists of roughly 38,000 distinct CDR3 sequences, roughly a quarter of them appearing once. The sample was PBMCs, taken before or after stereotactic body radiation therapy (not recorded which). All receptors derive from a donor over 45 with non-small cell lung cancer.

By share, this clonotype counts as medium-sized (0.01 to 0.1%). The chain recombines TRBV28 with TRBJ1-2; a weak D match, TRBD1 (5 bases). This CDR3 is 14 amino acids long. CDR1 and CDR2 (germline): MDHEN, SYDVKM. With 6 bases removed from V and 1 base from J, the gap between germline ends came to 12 bases. Written as DNA, the CDR3 is TGTGCCAGCAGCCTAGGGGCTTTTAACTATGGCTACACCTTC. It is translated as CASSLGAFNYGYTF.

The sample holds many counts of this clonotype. The chain combines TRBV19 with TRBJ2-7; tentative D call: TRBD1 (5 bases). The germline gives CDR1 LNHDA, CDR2 SQIVND (reference sequence). The ends were cut back, 4 bases at V and 0 bases at J, with 10 bases in the middle. CDR3 length: 14 residues. The CDR3 DNA reads TGTGCCAGTAGTAAGGACACCACCTCCTACGAGCAGTACTTC. It codes for CASSKDTTSYEQYF.

This clonotype occurred many times. The gene calls are TRBV3-1 and TRBJ2-1; D remains ambiguous. Between the trimmed V and J ends, which lost 0 bases and 7 bases, there was a span of 4 bases. CDR1 is LGHDT and CDR2 is YNNKEL in the germline V gene (reference sequence). This CDR3 region has 12 residues. CDR3 amino acids: CASSQEGNEQFF. In nucleotides, the CDR3 is TGTGCCAGCAGCCAAGAGGGGAATGAGCAGTTCTTC.

This clonotype was observed at least ten times. The rearrangement uses TRBV5-8 and TRBJ2-1, with D hard to call. Trimming removed 3 bases at V and 2 bases at J, with 6 bases between. Germline loops: CDR1 SGHTS, CDR2 YDEGEE. The CDR3 is 13 amino acids. The CDR3 coding sequence is TGTGCCAGCAGCTGGGCCACCTACAATGAGCAGTTCTTC. This sequence encodes CASSWATYNEQFF. Full variable domain (missing parts from reference TRBV5-8 and TRBJ2-1): EAGVTQSPTHLIKTRGQQATLRCSPISGHTSVYWYQQALGLGLQFLLWYDEGEERNRGNFPPRFSGRQFPNYSSELNVNALELEDSALYLCASSWATYNEQFFGPGTRLTVL.

This clonotype has ten or more counts. The chain employs TRBV20-1 and TRBJ2-2, with D perhaps given as TRBD1 or TRBD2 (5 bases each). The CDR3 has 15 amino acids. Germline-derived CDR1 and CDR2 are DFQATT and SNEGSKA (reference sequence). The germline V and J ends were trimmed by 5 bases and 2 bases, with 15 bases remaining between them. Here the CDR3 reads CSAPDFGANTGELFF. The CDR3 bases are TGCAGTGCTCCCGACTTCGGGGCCAACACCGGGGAGCTGTTTTTT.

Many counts were recorded for this clonotype. This chain connects TRBV30 to TRBJ2-7; D remains ambiguous. The V end was cut by 2 bases, the J end by 7 bases, with 15 bases between. The CDR3 extends over 13 amino acids. Germline CDR1 is GTSNPN and CDR2 is SVGIG (reference sequence). CDR3 region: CAWSIGWLGEQYF. The CDR3 DNA follows: TGTGCCTGGAGTATCGGGTGGCTGGGGGAGCAGTACTTC.

V gene TRBV12-3 or TRBV12-4 combines with J gene TRBJ1-2; tentatively, D is TRBD1 (5 bases). The CDR3 runs 14 residues. V was pared by 6 bases and J by 11 bases, with 22 bases between. The CDR3 protein is CASRESGGNYEYTF. The CDR3 nucleotides are TGTGCCAGCAGGGAAAGCGGGGGGAACTATGAATACACCTTC.

The chain joins TRBV5-1 to TRBJ2-7; 8 nucleotides match TRBD1. The CDR3 runs 13 residues. Germline CDR1 reads SGHRS; CDR2 reads YFSETQ. Trimming removed 4 bases from V and 2 bases from J; junction bases left unmatched: 2. CDR3 coding DNA: TGCGCCAGCAGCCCGACAGGGGCCTACGAGCAGTACTTC. This gives the protein CASSPTGAYEQYF.

This clonotype has ten or more counts. The chain has TRBV20-1 and TRBJ1-1; D remains ambiguous. The germline V and J ends were trimmed by 5 bases and 2 bases, with 3 bases remaining between them. The germline gives CDR1 DFQATT, CDR2 SNEGSKA (reference sequence). This CDR3 is built from 10 residues. This chain's CDR3 is CSALNTEAFF. The CDR3 DNA reads TGCAGTGCTCTTAACACTGAAGCTTTCTTT.

This clonotype was observed at least ten times. This chain joins TRBV2 and TRBJ2-2; 8 nucleotides agree with TRBD1. The germline V gene encodes CDR1 SNHLY and CDR2 FYNNEI. There are 17 residues in the CDR3. Trimming took 6 bases from V and 3 from J; bases not matched to a gene: 12. CDR3 nucleotide sequence: TGTGCCAGCAGACCTCCACAGGGGGGCGCGCACACCGGGGAGCTGTTTTTT. This codes for CASRPPQGGAHTGELFF.

This clonotype came up many times. V and J are TRBV5-1 and TRBJ1-1; D is possibly TRBD1 (6 bases). In germline, CDR1 is SGHRS, CDR2 YFSETQ. The CDR3 is 18 amino acids. V was clipped by 2 bases and J by 2 bases, with 22 bases between them. This CDR3 reads CASSLQGITRLFNTEAFF. The CDR3 DNA follows: TGCGCCAGCAGCTTACAGGGTATTACCCGATTATTTAACACTGAAGCTTTCTTT.

This clonotype was detected many times. This chain connects TRBV25-1 to TRBJ1-1; D remains unclear. V gave up 3 bases and J gave up 3 bases, with 11 bases separating them. CDR3 length: 14 amino acids. Germline loops: CDR1 MGHDK, CDR2 SYGVNS. This CDR3 reads CASSEGGSDTEAFF. CDR3 in DNA: TGTGCCAGCAGTGAGGGAGGGAGCGACACTGAAGCTTTCTTT.

There are many counts of this clonotype. V and J are TRBV20-1 and TRBJ1-1; possible D gene TRBD1, 6 bases. This CDR3 comprises 15 residues. Looked up from germline, CDR1 is DFQATT and CDR2 is SNEGSKA (reference sequence). V was trimmed by 2 bases and J by 1 base, leaving 14 bases between them. CDR3 DNA: TGCAGTGCTAGAAGTGGGGGGCAGCAGAACACTGAAGCTTTCTTT. This translates into CSARSGGQQNTEAFF.